This T cell receptor (beta chain) was identified during a study of immune heterogeneity within non-small cell lung tumors. About the research overall: Tumors were classified as 4 squamous cell carcinomas, 10 non-squamous carcinomas and 1 not otherwise specified.

Findings of the study overall: The study found that local T-cell clonality correlated moderately but significantly with local tumor mutational burden (R roughly 0.36). Recurrence of the same dominant CDR3 beta clonotypes was seen across tumor sites within a patient, and site-unique high-frequency clones were present alongside them.

With regard to this clonotype: Its matching antigen is unknown. Compared with germline, one end of the junction differs, possibly owing to a read error.

Each sample used 600 to 700 ng of genomic DNA from bulk tumor tissue. Multiple widely separated biopsies were taken from each primary tumor at surgery. Patients underwent curative surgery for untreated, newly diagnosed non-small cell lung cancer. Curative-intent surgery was being performed on the donors, who were patients newly diagnosed with non-small cell lung cancer. This CDR3 has 11 amino acids. Germline-derived CDR1 and CDR2 are SGHTA and FQGTGA. Amplifying TCR beta CDR3 involved multiplex PCR carried out with 32 V and 13 J primers. TCRdb re-derived calls from the multiplex PCR reads in MiXCR, one entry per CDR3 protein. The repertoire holds over a thousand distinct CDR3 sequences, with approximately 34% as singletons.

The source of this sequence is a man in his 60s with non-small cell lung cancer. The rearrangement links TRBV7-3 to TRBJ2-1, with D unresolved. Sequencing was carried out using lung tumor tissue. Here the CDR3 reads CASSLNGEQLF. The CDR3 coding sequence is TGTGCCAGCAGCCTCAATGGAGAGCAGCTCTTC.